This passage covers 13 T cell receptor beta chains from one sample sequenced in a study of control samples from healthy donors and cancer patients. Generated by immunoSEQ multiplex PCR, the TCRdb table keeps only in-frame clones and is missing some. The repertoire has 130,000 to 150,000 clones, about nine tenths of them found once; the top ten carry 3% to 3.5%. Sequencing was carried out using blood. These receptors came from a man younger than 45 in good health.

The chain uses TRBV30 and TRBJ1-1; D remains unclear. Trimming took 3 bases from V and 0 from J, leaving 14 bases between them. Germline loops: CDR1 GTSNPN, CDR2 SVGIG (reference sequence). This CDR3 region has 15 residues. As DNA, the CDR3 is TGTGCCTGGAGGAGCGGTCTTTCCATGAACACTGAAGCTTTCTTT. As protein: CAWRSGLSMNTEAFF.

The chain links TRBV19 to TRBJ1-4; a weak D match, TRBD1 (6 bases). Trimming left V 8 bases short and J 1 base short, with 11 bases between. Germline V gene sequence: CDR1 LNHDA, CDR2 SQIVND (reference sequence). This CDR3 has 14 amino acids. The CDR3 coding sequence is TGTGCCAGTTCGGAAGGGGGAACTAATGAAAAACTGTTTTTT. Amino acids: CASSEGGTNEKLFF.

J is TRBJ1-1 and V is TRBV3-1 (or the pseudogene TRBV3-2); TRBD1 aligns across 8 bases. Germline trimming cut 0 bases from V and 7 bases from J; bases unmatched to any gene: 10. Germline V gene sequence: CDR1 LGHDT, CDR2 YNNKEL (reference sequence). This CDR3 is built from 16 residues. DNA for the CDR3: TGTGCCAGCAGCCAAGAGACAGGGGCATCATATCGTGAAGCTTTCTTT. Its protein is CASSQETGASYREAFF.

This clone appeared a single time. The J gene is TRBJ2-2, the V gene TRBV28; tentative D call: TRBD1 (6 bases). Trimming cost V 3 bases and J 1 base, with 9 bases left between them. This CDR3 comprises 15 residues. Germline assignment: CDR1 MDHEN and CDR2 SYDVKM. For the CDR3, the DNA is TGTGCCAGCAGTTTTTCACAGGGGAACACCGGGGAGCTGTTTTTT. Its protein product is CASSFSQGNTGELFF. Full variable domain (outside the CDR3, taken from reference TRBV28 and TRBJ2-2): DVKVTQSSRYLVKRTGEKVFLECVQDMDHENMFWYRQDPGLGLRLIYFSYDVKMKEKGDIPEGYSVSREKKERFSLILESASTNQTSMYLCASSFSQGNTGELFFGEGSRLTVL.

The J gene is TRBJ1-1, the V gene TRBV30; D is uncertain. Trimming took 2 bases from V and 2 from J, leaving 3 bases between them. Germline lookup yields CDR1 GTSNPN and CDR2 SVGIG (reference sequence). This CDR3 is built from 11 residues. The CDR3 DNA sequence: TGTGCCTGGAGTAAAAACACTGAAGCTTTCTTT. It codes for CAWSKNTEAFF.

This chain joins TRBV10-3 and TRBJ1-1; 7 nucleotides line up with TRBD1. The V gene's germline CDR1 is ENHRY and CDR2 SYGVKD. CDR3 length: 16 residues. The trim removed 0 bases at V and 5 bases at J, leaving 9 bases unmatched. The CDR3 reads CAISESLKQGRTEAFF. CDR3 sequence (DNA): TGTGCCATCAGTGAGTCTTTGAAACAGGGGCGGACTGAAGCTTTCTTT.

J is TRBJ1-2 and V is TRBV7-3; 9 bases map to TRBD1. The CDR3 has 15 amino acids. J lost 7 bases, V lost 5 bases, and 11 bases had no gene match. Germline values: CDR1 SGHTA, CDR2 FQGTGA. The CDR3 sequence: CASSPTGGEGGGYTF. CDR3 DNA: TGTGCCAGCAGCCCAACAGGGGGCGAAGGTGGTGGCTACACCTTC. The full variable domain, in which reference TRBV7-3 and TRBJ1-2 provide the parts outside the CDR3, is GAGVSQTPSNKVTEKGKYVELRCDPISGHTALYWYRQSLGQGPEFLIYFQGTGAADDSGLPNDRFFAVRPEGSVSTLKIQRTERGDSAVYLCASSPTGGEGGGYTFGSGTRLTVV.

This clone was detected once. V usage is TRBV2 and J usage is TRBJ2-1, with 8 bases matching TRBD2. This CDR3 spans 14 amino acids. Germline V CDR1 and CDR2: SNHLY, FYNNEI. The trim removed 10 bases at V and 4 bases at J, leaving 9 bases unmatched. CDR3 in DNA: TGTGCCACCGGGGGGGCCTCCGGGTACAATGAGCAGTTCTTC. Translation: CATGGASGYNEQFF.

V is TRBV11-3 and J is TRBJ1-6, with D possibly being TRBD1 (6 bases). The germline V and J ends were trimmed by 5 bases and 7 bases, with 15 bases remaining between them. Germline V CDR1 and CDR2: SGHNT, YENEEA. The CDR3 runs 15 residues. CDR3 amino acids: CASSAGQHPNSPLHF. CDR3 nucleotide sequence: TGTGCCAGCAGCGCCGGACAGCATCCAAATTCACCCCTCCACTTT.

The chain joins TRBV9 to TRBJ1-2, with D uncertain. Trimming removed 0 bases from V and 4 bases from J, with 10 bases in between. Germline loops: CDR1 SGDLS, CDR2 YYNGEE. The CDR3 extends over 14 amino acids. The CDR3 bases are TGTGCCAGCAGCGTAGGAGGGATTGGCTATGGCTACACCTTC. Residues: CASSVGGIGYGYTF. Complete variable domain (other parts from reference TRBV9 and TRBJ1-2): DSGVTQTPKHLITATGQRVTLRCSPRSGDLSVYWYQQSLDQGLQFLIQYYNGEERAKGNILERFSAQQFPDLHSELNLSSLELGDSALYFCASSVGGIGYGYTFGSGTRLTVV.

CDR3 nucleotide sequence: TGTGCCTGGAGTTACGGGGGCGAGGATCAGCCCCAGCATTTT. Amino acid sequence: CAWSYGGEDQPQHF. This chain joins TRBV30 and TRBJ1-5, with D possibly TRBD1 on 6 matching bases. Germline V lookup: CDR1 GTSNPN, CDR2 SVGIG (reference sequence). The CDR3 length is 14 residues. Trimming shortened V by 2 bases and J by 5 bases, and 13 bases separated the two germline ends.

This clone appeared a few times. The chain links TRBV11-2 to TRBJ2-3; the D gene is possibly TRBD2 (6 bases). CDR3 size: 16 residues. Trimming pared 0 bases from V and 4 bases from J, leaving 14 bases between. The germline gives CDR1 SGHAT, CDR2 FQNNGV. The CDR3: CASSLDSASEADTQYF. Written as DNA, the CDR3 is TGTGCCAGCAGCTTAGACTCTGCTAGCGAGGCAGATACGCAGTATTTT.

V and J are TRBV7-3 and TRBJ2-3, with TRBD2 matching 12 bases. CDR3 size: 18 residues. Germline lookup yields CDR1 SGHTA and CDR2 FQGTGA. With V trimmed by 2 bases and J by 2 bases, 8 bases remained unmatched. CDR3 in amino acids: CASSLPGLAGRHTDTQYF. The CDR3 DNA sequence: TGTGCCAGCAGCTTACCCGGACTAGCGGGGAGACACACAGATACGCAGTATTTT.